Within the sample, the clone carrying this T cell receptor beta chain is medium-sized. Its cognate antigen is unknown. The data originate from a study of OX40 agonist ivuxolimab in advanced cancers. Study details: Every 2 weeks, patients got intravenous ivuxolimab at one of six dose levels (0.01-10 mg/kg). Study conclusions and caveats: Also present in some nonresponders was a low level of normalized T-cell clonal expansion. At 0.1 to 3.0 mg/kg, clonal expansion of CD4+ and CD8+ blood T cells had occurred by week 6.

Measured with immunoSEQ multiplex PCR; TCRdb has only the in-frame clones, and not every one. Among more than 40,000 clones listed, around 73% were seen once. CDR1 is SGHRS, CDR2 YFSETQ, per germline. This CDR3 spans 13 amino acids. V lost 4 bases to trimming and J lost 7 bases, with 15 bases between them. Sample: CD4+ or CD8+ T cells sorted from blood, taken in a trial of the OX40 agonist ivuxolimab. The sequence was collected from an adult with an advanced solid tumor such as melanoma, head and neck, liver or kidney cancer. The chain is built from TRBV5-1 and TRBJ2-7; D possibly corresponds to TRBD2 (7 bases). CDR3 sequence: CASSAGAPGEQYF. Written as DNA, the CDR3 is TGCGCCAGCAGCGCGGGGGCGCCGGGTGAGCAGTACTTC.